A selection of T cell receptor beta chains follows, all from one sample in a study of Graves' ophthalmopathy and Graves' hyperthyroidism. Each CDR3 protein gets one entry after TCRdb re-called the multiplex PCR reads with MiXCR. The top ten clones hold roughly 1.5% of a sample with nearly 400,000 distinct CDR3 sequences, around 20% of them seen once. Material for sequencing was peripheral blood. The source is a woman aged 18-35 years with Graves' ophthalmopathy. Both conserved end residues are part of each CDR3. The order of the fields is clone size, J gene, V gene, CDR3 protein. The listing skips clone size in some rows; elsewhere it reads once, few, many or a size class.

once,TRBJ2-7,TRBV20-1,CSARAYGEPHYEQYF
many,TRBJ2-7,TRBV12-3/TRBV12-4,CASSLTGGAYEQYF
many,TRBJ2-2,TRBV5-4,CASSSGRSGPNTGELFF
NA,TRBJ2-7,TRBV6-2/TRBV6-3,CASRQQGRTYEQYF
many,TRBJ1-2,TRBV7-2,CASSSGATNYGYTF
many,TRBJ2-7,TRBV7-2,CASSLYKRGAVEQYF
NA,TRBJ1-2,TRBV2,CASSDSWGGYTF
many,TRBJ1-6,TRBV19,CASMLGQENSPLHF
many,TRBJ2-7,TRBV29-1,CSVGFSYEQYF
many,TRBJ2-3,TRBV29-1,CSVDLANTQYF
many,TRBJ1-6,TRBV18,CASSPHTGDNSPLHF
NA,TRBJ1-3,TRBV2,CATAAGSSLGNTIYF
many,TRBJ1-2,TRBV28,CASSLSGGRVYGYTF
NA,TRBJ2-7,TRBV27,CPSSLLNRQGYDQYF
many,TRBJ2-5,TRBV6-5,CASSYSEGQETQYF
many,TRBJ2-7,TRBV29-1,CSVLKPGTSSYEQYF
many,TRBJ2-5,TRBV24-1,CATSDPTGFGETQYF
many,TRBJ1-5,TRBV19,CASSIDTWGTDNQPQHF
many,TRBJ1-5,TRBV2,CASSEFIGQGGRSNQPQHF
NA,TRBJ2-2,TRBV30,CAWTVAYGELFF
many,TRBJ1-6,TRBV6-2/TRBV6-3,CASRALRTGTGSPLHF
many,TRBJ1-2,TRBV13,CASSPRSQRDYGYTF
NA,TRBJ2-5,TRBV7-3,CASSPSGLETQYF
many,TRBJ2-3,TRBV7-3,CASSSPRKVDTQYF
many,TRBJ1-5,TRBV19,CASSLRSGVTQPQHF
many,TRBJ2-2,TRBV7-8,CASRDRVTWNTGELFF
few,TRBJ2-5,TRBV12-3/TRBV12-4,CASSLSGQARETQYF
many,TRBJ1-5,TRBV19,CASSIHPSGSGQPQHF
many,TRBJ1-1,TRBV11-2,CASSSRTAMNTEAFF
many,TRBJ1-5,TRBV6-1,CASSEYPESSNQPQHF
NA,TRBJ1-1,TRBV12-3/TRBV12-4,CASTLGTDTEAFF
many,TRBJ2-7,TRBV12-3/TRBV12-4,CASSSPTSTWEQYF
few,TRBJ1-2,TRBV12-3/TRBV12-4,CASTVGQVNYGYTF
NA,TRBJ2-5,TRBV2,CASSKTEEPETQYF
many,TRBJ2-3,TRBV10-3,CAISDDIDTDTQYF
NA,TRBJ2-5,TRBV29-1,CSVGAGATAQYF
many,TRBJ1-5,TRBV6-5,CASTPNGNQPQHF
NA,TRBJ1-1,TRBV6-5,CASSSRPTGPPPAFF
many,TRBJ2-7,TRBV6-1,CASRFERAGGLYEQYF
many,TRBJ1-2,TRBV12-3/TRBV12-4,CASISGGSYGYTF
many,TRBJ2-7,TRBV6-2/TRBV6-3,CASSPGSTGEQYF
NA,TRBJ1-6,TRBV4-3,CASSQAGAGGYSPLHF
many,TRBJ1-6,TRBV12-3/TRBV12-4,CASSLDGYNSPLHF
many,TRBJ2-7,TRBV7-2,CASSNQRAYEQYF
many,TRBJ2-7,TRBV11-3,CASSLVRDRPYEQYF
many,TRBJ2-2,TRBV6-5,CASSYDDSNTGELFF
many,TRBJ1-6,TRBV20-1,CSATEQGFGSYNSPLHF
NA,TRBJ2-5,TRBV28,CASSSHGRFETQYF
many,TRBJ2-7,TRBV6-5,CASSYSTGDEQYF
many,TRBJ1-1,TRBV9,CASSVGGGMNTEAFF
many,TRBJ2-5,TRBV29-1,CSADGPAKGRETQYF
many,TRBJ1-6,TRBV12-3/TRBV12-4,CASSWGLESPLHF
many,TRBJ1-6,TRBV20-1,CSASLPGASYNSPLHF
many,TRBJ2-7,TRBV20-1,CSVPRGPSYEQYF
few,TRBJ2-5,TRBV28,CASSLRGKETQYF
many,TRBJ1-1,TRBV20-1,CSAVGRLNTEAFF
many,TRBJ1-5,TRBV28,CASSESGYNQPQHF
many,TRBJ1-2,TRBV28,CASRTGQGNYGYTF
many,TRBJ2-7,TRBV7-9,CASSTGAATYEQYF